Listed below are T cell receptor beta chains from one sample, sequenced in a study of OX40 agonist ivuxolimab in advanced cancers. Produced via immunoSEQ multiplex PCR; TCRdb's table is partial and in-frame only. Among tens of thousands of clones, roughly 88% were seen once, and the ten largest hold about 4%. The starting material was CD4+ or CD8+ T cells sorted from blood, obtained in a trial of the OX40 agonist ivuxolimab. These receptors were obtained from an adult with an advanced solid tumor such as melanoma, head and neck, liver or kidney cancer. The CDR3 runs from the conserved cysteine through the conserved F or W.

>TRBJ2-2|TRBV6-5
CASSYSTAGELFF
>TRBJ2-7|TRBV5-1
CASSLGLGEGLAEQYF
>TRBJ2-2|TRBV5-1
CASSLAAGETGELFF
>TRBJ2-7|TRBV4-2
CASSTGTSGRSYEQYF
>TRBJ2-7|TRBV28
CASSQEADRGRRYEQYF
>TRBJ2-3|TRBV6-1
CASSEGLAGGSDTQYF
>TRBJ1-1|TRBV6-1
CASSERQGAWTEAFF
>TRBJ2-2|TRBV5-1
CASSLAGHTNTGELFF
>TRBJ1-2|TRBV6-5
CASSYSSTEFYGYTF
>TRBJ1-4|TRBV11-2
CASSLDLRTGDEKLFF
>TRBJ2-3|TRBV28
CASSLGGLGGTDTQYF
>TRBJ2-6|TRBV10-3
CAISRTSARSGANVLTF
>TRBJ2-1|TRBV18
CATSSGADDEQFF
>TRBJ1-2|TRBV29-1
CSGWGNYGYTF
>TRBJ2-1|TRBV28
CASSLYHRAHNEQFF
>TRBJ2-4|TRBV5-6
CASSLASGSGIQYF
>TRBJ2-7|TRBV5-1
CASSFSGTGDEQYF
>TRBJ2-7|TRBV11-2
CASSSRDRGSYEQYF
>TRBJ2-1|TRBV11-2
CASSFGGAVYNEQFF
>TRBJ2-7|TRBV6-4
CASSDSKCYEQYF
>TRBJ1-1|TRBV6-6
CASSPHGTGVITEAFF
>TRBJ2-7|TRBV6-5
CASARTGEREQYF
>TRBJ2-3|TRBV4-2
CASSSTSGETDTQYF
>TRBJ1-1|TRBV11-2
CASSLFGGLRTEAFF
>TRBJ2-3|TRBV7-3
CASSSGQGDTQYF
>TRBJ2-1|TRBV14
CASSQRYGSAAGEQFF
>TRBJ2-5|TRBV2
CASRELETQYF
>TRBJ2-1|TRBV14
CASSQDTVRNEQFF
>TRBJ2-5|TRBV9
CASSVGYQETQYF
>TRBJ2-7|TRBV5-4
CASSWDSSYEQYF
>TRBJ2-1|TRBV18
CASSPGRSGSVDEQFF
>TRBJ2-2|TRBV5-1
CASSLGSSGNTGELFF
>TRBJ1-5|TRBV28
CASNQVNQPQHF
>TRBJ2-7|TRBV2
CASTTSGRAGYEQYF
>TRBJ1-4|TRBV28
CASRPGTRGINEKLFF
>TRBJ1-1|TRBV30
CAWSVQRGSEAFF
>TRBJ2-5|TRBV7-9
CASSFTGSPGQYF
>TRBJ2-5|TRBV7-6
CASSLSGRAFETQYF
>TRBJ2-3|TRBV27
CASSPLMAGYADTQYF
>TRBJ1-2|TRBV7-9
CASAINMANYGYTF
>TRBJ2-7|TRBV11-2
CASSLFATSGNGAYEQYF
>TRBJ2-3|TRBV6-6
CASRDVSTDTQYF
>TRBJ2-5|TRBV5-1
CASSFGGGSYQETQYF